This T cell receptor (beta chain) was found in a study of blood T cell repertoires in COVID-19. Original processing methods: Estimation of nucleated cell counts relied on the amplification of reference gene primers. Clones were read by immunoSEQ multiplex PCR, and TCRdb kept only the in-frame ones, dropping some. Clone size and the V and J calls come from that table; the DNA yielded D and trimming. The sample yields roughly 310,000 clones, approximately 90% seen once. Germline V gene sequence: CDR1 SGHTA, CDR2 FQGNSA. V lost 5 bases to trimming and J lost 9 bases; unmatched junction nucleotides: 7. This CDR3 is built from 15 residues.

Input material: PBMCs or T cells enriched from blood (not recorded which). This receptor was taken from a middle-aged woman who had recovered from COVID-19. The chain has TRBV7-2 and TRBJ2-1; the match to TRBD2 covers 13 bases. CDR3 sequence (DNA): TGTGCCAGCAGCGTGACTAGCGGGAGGAGGTTTGAGCAGTTCTTC. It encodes CASSVTSGRRFEQFF.